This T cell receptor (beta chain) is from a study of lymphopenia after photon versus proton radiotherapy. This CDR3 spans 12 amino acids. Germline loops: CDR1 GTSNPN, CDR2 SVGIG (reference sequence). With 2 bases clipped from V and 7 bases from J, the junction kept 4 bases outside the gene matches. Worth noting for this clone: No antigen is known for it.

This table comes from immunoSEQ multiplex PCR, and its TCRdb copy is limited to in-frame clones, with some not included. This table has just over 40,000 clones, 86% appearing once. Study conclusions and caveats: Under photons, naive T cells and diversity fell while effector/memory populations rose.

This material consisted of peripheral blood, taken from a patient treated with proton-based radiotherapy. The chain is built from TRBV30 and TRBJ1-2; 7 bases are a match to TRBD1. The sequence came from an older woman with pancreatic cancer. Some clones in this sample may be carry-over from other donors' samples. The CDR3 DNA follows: TGTGCCTGGAGTATAGGACAGGTTGGCTACACCTTC. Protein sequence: CAWSIGQVGYTF.